This T cell receptor (beta chain) was observed in a study of CD8 T cells in ankylosing spondylitis. TCRdb passed the 5' RACE reads through MiXCR, listing each CDR3 protein once. The sample contains under 200,000 distinct CDR3 sequences, around a tenth of which appear only once. The V and J ends lost 1 base and 0 bases respectively, with 7 bases between them. In germline, CDR1 is LGHNA, CDR2 YSLEER. This CDR3 comprises 15 residues. Source material: blood, either unsorted or a sorted T cell fraction (not recorded which). This clonotype originated in a female donor with ankylosing spondylitis or in good health (not recorded which). The chain carries TRBV4-3 and TRBJ2-1; D perhaps matches TRBD2 (6 bases). CDR3 sequence: CASSQGRDSYNEQFF. In DNA, the CDR3 is TGCGCCAGCAGCCAAGGGAGGGACTCCTACAATGAGCAGTTCTTC.